This T cell receptor beta chain came from a study of control samples from healthy donors and cancer patients. The CDR3 is 15 residues long. In germline, CDR1 is KGHSH, CDR2 LQKENI. Germline trimming cut 6 bases from V and 5 bases from J; bases unmatched to any gene: 10. The data were produced by immunoSEQ multiplex PCR, yet TCRdb's version contains in-frame clones alone and is incomplete. The data hold roughly 100,000 clones, with roughly 90% observed a single time. The clonotype was recovered from a man in his sixties with lung cancer. This sequence joins TRBV18 and TRBJ1-1, with 9 positions matching TRBD1. Sequencing was performed on PBMCs. CDR3: CASSPGTGRGTEAFF. As DNA, the CDR3 is TGTGCCAGCTCTCCCGGGACAGGGAGGGGGACTGAAGCTTTCTTT.